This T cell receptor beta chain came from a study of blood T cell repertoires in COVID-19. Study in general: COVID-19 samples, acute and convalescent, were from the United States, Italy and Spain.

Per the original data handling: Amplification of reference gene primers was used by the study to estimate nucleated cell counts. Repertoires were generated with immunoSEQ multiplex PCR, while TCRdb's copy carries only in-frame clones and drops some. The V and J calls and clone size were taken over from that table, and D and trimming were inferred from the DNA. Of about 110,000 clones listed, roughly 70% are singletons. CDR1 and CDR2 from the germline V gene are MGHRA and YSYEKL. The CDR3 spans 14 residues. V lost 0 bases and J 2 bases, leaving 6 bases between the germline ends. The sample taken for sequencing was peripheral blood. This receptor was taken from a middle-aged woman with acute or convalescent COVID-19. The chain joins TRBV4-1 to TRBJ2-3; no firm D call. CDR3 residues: CASSQDLATDTQYF. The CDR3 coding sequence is TGCGCCAGCAGCCAAGATTTGGCCACAGATACGCAGTATTTT.